The 18 T cell receptor beta chains presented below share a single source sample, sequenced in a study of blood T cell repertoires in COVID-19. Clones were sequenced by immunoSEQ multiplex PCR, and TCRdb holds only the in-frame ones, with some missing. The sample yields roughly 290,000 clones, around 82% seen once. Sequenced: peripheral blood. Receptors originate from a person aged 70 to 80 with COVID-19, enrolled during active disease.

This rearrangement joins TRBV28 to TRBJ1-1; TRBD1 agrees at 7 bases. The CDR3 covers 16 residues. Germline V gene data show CDR1 as MDHEN and CDR2 as SYDVKM. V lost 0 bases to trimming and J lost 0 bases; unmatched junction nucleotides: 4. CDR3 sequence: CASSLWTGNMNTEAFF. In nucleotides, the CDR3 is TGTGCCAGCAGTTTATGGACAGGGAACATGAACACTGAAGCTTTCTTT. Using reference TRBV28 and TRBJ1-1 for the parts outside the CDR3, the full variable domain is DVKVTQSSRYLVKRTGEKVFLECVQDMDHENMFWYRQDPGLGLRLIYFSYDVKMKEKGDIPEGYSVSREKKERFSLILESASTNQTSMYLCASSLWTGNMNTEAFFGQGTRLTVV.

The J gene is TRBJ2-3, the V gene TRBV28; D is perhaps TRBD2 (6 bases). The CDR3 extends over 14 amino acids. Germline values: CDR1 MDHEN, CDR2 SYDVKM. Trimming pared 5 bases from V and 1 base from J, leaving 10 bases between. The CDR3 region is CASSPSGGTDTQYF. CDR3 DNA: TGTGCCAGCAGTCCTTCGGGGGGCACAGATACGCAGTATTTT.

The CDR3 coding sequence is TGTGCCAGCAGGGGGGGAGCATATAATTCACCCCTCCACTTT. This encodes CASRGGAYNSPLHF. This chain uses TRBV6-5 with TRBJ1-6, with D possibly matching TRBD1 (5 bases). Germline V gene lookup returns CDR1 MNHEY and CDR2 SVGAGI. The CDR3 is made up of 14 amino acids. The V gene lost 6 bases and the J gene lost 4 bases, with 10 bases spanning the gap.

This clone was observed at least ten times. The V gene is TRBV24-1, the J gene TRBJ2-7; 7 nucleotides align to TRBD1. CDR1 and CDR2 (germline): KGHDR, SFDVKD. J lost 3 bases, V lost 1 base, and 8 bases had no gene match. The CDR3 spans 16 residues. DNA of the CDR3: TGTGCCACCAGTGATTTAGACAGGGTGTTGGGCTACGAGCAGTACTTC. Protein product: CATSDLDRVLGYEQYF.

This rearrangement joins TRBV28 to TRBJ1-5, with D possibly being TRBD1 (6 bases). The CDR3 runs 18 residues. CDR1 is MDHEN, CDR2 SYDVKM, per germline. V lost 5 bases, J lost 0 bases, and 20 bases lay in between. The CDR3 here is CASSPSSLDSDSNQPQHF. The CDR3 nucleotides read TGTGCCAGCAGTCCCTCTTCCCTGGACAGCGATAGCAATCAGCCCCAGCATTTT.

This clone was detected a few times. The chain joins TRBV7-2 to TRBJ2-5, with D possibly matching TRBD1 (6 bases). CDR1 and CDR2 from the germline V gene are SGHTA and FQGNSA. V gave up 6 bases and J gave up 5 bases, with 22 bases separating them. The CDR3 loop spans 16 amino acids. CDR3 loop: CASRTGLAQYGETQYF. The DNA of the CDR3 is TGTGCCAGCAGGACAGGTCTAGCACAATACGGGGAGACCCAGTACTTC.

The gene calls are TRBV4-1 and TRBJ1-3; D not resolved. V lost 2 bases and J lost 9, with 20 bases in between. The CDR3 loop spans 16 amino acids. Germline values: CDR1 MGHRA, CDR2 YSYEKL. CDR3 residues: CASSQNPEVPFLTIYF. CDR3 coding DNA: TGCGCCAGCAGCCAAAATCCGGAGGTTCCATTCCTCACCATATATTTT.

This clone has only a few counts. J is TRBJ1-6 and V is TRBV6-5; D uncertain. This CDR3 spans 12 amino acids. The V end lost 11 bases, the J end lost 8 bases, and 13 bases lay between the germline ends. Per the germline V gene, CDR1 is MNHEY and CDR2 is SVGAGI. CDR3 sequence: CASNRGDSPLHF. In nucleotides, the CDR3 is TGTGCCTCCAACCGGGGAGATTCACCCCTCCACTTT.

This clone has only a few counts. The rearrangement links TRBV5-1 to TRBJ1-2; D gene ambiguous. This CDR3 region has 17 residues. Trimming took 0 bases from V and 0 from J, leaving 15 bases between them. The germline CDR1 and CDR2 sequences are SGHRS and YFSETQ. This chain's CDR3 is CASSLGIRLGANYGYTF. The CDR3 DNA sequence: TGCGCCAGCAGCTTGGGCATCAGGTTGGGAGCTAACTATGGCTACACCTTC.

The chain is built from TRBV4-1 and TRBJ2-5; 8 nucleotides align to TRBD1. The CDR3 contains 17 residues. From germline, CDR1 is MGHRA and CDR2 YSYEKL. V lost 0 bases, J lost 5 bases, and 11 bases stayed unmatched. CDR3 in DNA: TGCGCCAGCAGCCAAGACCCCCAGGGGGCGCAGGTGGAGACCCAGTACTTC. Its protein product is CASSQDPQGAQVETQYF.

This clone was seen a few times. V is TRBV5-1 and J is TRBJ1-4; D is perhaps TRBD1 (6 bases). CDR3 length: 15 residues. CDR1 and CDR2 (germline): SGHRS, YFSETQ. Between the trimmed V and J ends, which lost 5 bases and 5 bases, there was a span of 16 bases. The CDR3 sequence is CASRQHGGPNEKLFF. The CDR3 DNA is TGCGCCAGCAGACAACACGGGGGGCCCAATGAAAAACTGTTTTTT.

The J gene is TRBJ2-5, the V gene TRBV5-5, with unresolved D. CDR3 size: 11 residues. Germline CDR1 and CDR2: SGHKS and YYEKEE (reference sequence). V lost 3 bases, J lost 2 bases, and 2 bases lay in between. CDR3 in DNA: TGTGCCAGCAGCTCTCAAGAGACCCAGTACTTC. Translating it yields CASSSQETQYF.

This rearrangement joins TRBV25-1 to TRBJ1-1; unclear D gene. This CDR3 spans 13 amino acids. CDR1 and CDR2 (germline): MGHDK, SYGVNS. Trimming left V 4 bases short and J 4 bases short, with 10 bases between. CDR3 nucleotides: TGTGCCAGCAGTGTGGGGAGGTCCACTGAAGCTTTCTTT. It is translated as CASSVGRSTEAFF.

The chain carries TRBV7-3 and TRBJ2-1; 9 bases match TRBD2. Trimming took 1 base from V and 3 from J; bases not matched to a gene: 4. The CDR3 covers 16 residues. CDR1 and CDR2 (germline): SGHTA, FQGTGA. Here the CDR3 DNA reads TGTGCCAGCAGCTTAAACCCAGCGGGGGGCTACAATGAGCAGTTCTTC. Its translation: CASSLNPAGGYNEQFF.

The chain uses TRBV6-5 and TRBJ1-2, with 7 bases lining up with TRBD1. After removal of 0 bases from V and 4 bases from J, the junction contained 5 bases not matched to a gene. CDR1 and CDR2 from the germline V gene are MNHEY and SVGAGI. The CDR3 is made up of 15 amino acids. In DNA form, the CDR3 reads TGTGCCAGCAGTTACTCTGGGGACAGAGTCTATGGCTACACCTTC. Protein product: CASSYSGDRVYGYTF.

This rearrangement joins TRBV7-2 to TRBJ1-1; possible D gene TRBD1, 5 bases. CDR3 length: 16 amino acids. Germline V lookup: CDR1 SGHTA, CDR2 FQGNSA. The V and J ends lost 4 bases and 0 bases respectively, with 15 bases between them. CDR3 nucleotides: TGTGCCAGCAGCTCGAGACAGAACTCCATGAACACTGAAGCTTTCTTT. Translating gives CASSSRQNSMNTEAFF. Supplemented by reference TRBV7-2 and TRBJ1-1, the full variable domain reads GAGVSQSPSNKVTEKGKDVELRCDPISGHTALYWYRQSLGQGLEFLIYFQGNSAPDKSGLPSDRFSAERTGGSVSTLTIQRTQQEDSAVYLCASSSRQNSMNTEAFFGQGTRLTVV.

The chain is built from TRBV3-1 (or the pseudogene TRBV3-2) and TRBJ2-2; 9 bases line up with TRBD2. CDR1 and CDR2 (germline): LGHDT, YNNKEL (reference sequence). The CDR3 spans 15 residues. J was trimmed by 1 base and V by 4 bases; bases with no gene match: 1. CDR3: CASSRSGGNTGELFF. Written as DNA, the CDR3 is TGTGCCAGCAGCCGTAGCGGGGGGAACACCGGGGAGCTGTTTTTT.

The genes are TRBV10-3 and TRBJ1-5, with a possible D match to TRBD1 (5 bases). The CDR3 spans 15 residues. The V gene lost 0 bases and the J gene lost 2 bases, with 8 bases spanning the gap. Germline V lookup: CDR1 ENHRY, CDR2 SYGVKD. The CDR3 sequence: CAISESGRGNQPQHF. The DNA for the CDR3 is TGTGCCATCAGTGAGTCAGGCAGGGGCAATCAGCCCCAGCATTTT.